This T cell receptor beta chain was sequenced during a study of blood T cell repertoires in COVID-19. In the study overall: Samples taken during acute and convalescent COVID-19 were collected in the United States, Italy and Spain. Nucleic acid was either cDNA or gDNA, and it came from T cells, B-cell-depleted T cells, or PBMCs.

Original processing methods: The assay estimated nucleated cells by amplifying reference gene primers. Assay used: immunoSEQ multiplex PCR; TCRdb lists only in-frame clones, some missing. The V and J calls and clone size come from that table; D and trimming were worked out from the DNA. The sample contains about 54,000 clones, 75% to 85% of which appear only once. Germline loops: CDR1 KGHSH, CDR2 LQKENI. CDR3 length: 14 amino acids. V was cut by 4 bases and J by 6 bases, with 15 bases left in between. This sequence was found in an older woman with acute or convalescent COVID-19. The chain is built from TRBV18 and TRBJ1-1; D possibly corresponds to TRBD1 (5 bases). The sample consisted of peripheral blood. DNA of the CDR3: TGTGCCAGCTCACACTTGGGGGGTAACGCTGAAGCTTTCTTT. Translation gives CASSHLGGNAEAFF. Full variable domain (remainder filled in from reference TRBV18 and TRBJ1-1): NAGVMQNPRHLVRRRGQEARLRCSPMKGHSHVYWYRQLPEEGLKFMVYLQKENIIDESGMPKERFSAEFPKEGPSILRIQQVVRGDSAAYFCASSHLGGNAEAFFGQGTRLTVV.